The 9 T cell receptor beta chains in this list originate from one sample, sequenced in a study of blood T cell repertoires in COVID-19. Only in-frame clones appear in the TCRdb table, and some are missing; sequencing was by immunoSEQ multiplex PCR. This table has approximately 230,000 clones, 85% to 90% appearing once. Sequenced sample: PBMCs or T cells enriched from blood (not recorded which). Every receptor here comes from a man younger than 30 who had recovered from COVID-19.

The genes are TRBV10-3 and TRBJ2-7; 8 nucleotides align to TRBD2. Germline V CDR1 and CDR2: ENHRY, SYGVKD. The V and J ends lost 4 bases and 0 bases, in that order; junction bases with no gene match: 5. The CDR3 has 15 residues. CDR3 residues: CAISAKRESSYEQYF. CDR3 coding DNA: TGTGCCATCAGTGCAAAGCGGGAGAGCTCCTACGAGCAGTACTTC.

The chain combines TRBV30 with TRBJ2-2, with D unclear. The CDR3 is 16 amino acids. Germline lookup yields CDR1 GTSNPN and CDR2 SVGIG (reference sequence). Trimming left V 4 bases short and J 0 bases short, with 15 bases between. The CDR3 is CAWTEIKAANTGELFF. The CDR3 DNA is TGTGCCTGGACCGAAATAAAGGCGGCGAACACCGGGGAGCTGTTTTTT.

The sample holds a few counts of this clone. The chain is built from TRBV20-1 and TRBJ1-2, with D unresolved. Germline CDR1 reads DFQATT; CDR2 reads SNEGSKA (reference sequence). The ends were cut back, 3 bases at V and 1 base at J, with 12 bases in the middle. This CDR3 is 14 amino acids long. CDR3 sequence reads: CSASEQLVNYGYTF. In DNA, the CDR3 is TGCAGTGCTAGTGAACAGCTCGTTAACTATGGCTACACCTTC.

V is TRBV19 and J is TRBJ2-7; TRBD2 aligns across 8 bases. Unmatched junction bases numbered 4, after V lost 1 base and J lost 2 bases. The CDR3 covers 15 residues. Germline lookup yields CDR1 LNHDA and CDR2 SQIVND (reference sequence). The CDR3 spells CASSIVAGQPYEQYF. Here the CDR3 DNA reads TGTGCCAGTAGTATAGTAGCGGGACAACCCTACGAGCAGTACTTC. Full variable domain (outside the CDR3, taken from reference TRBV19 and TRBJ2-7): DGGITQSPKYLFRKEGQNVTLSCEQNLNHDAMYWYRQDPGQGLRLIYYSQIVNDFQKGDIAEGYSVSREKKESFPLTVTSAQKNPTAFYLCASSIVAGQPYEQYFGPGTRLTVT.

In DNA, the CDR3 is TGTGCCAGCAGCAGGGACAGGGGCTATGGCTACACCTTC. This gives the protein CASSRDRGYGYTF. The chain couples TRBV5-6 to TRBJ1-2; TRBD1 matches at 10 bases. The CDR3 covers 13 residues. Germline V lookup: CDR1 SGHDT, CDR2 YYEEEE. The V and J ends lost 4 bases and 4 bases, in that order; junction bases with no gene match: 1.

V usage is TRBV15 and J usage is TRBJ2-5; perhaps TRBD1 as D (5 bases). Germline V lookup: CDR1 LNHNV, CDR2 YYDKDF (reference sequence). V gave up 0 bases and J gave up 4 bases, with 12 bases separating them. CDR3 length equals 15 residues. The CDR3 here is CATSRDWGEAETQYF. The CDR3 DNA sequence: TGTGCCACCAGCAGAGATTGGGGCGAGGCAGAGACCCAGTACTTC.

The gene calls are TRBV3-1 (or the pseudogene TRBV3-2) and TRBJ1-2, with D possibly TRBD1 on 6 matching bases. The germline V gene encodes CDR1 LGHDT and CDR2 YNNKEL (reference sequence). The CDR3 totals 15 residues. Trimming took 4 bases from V and 3 from J, leaving 15 bases between them. CDR3 protein: CASSPNSGVDYGYTF. The CDR3 nucleotides are TGTGCCAGCAGCCCCAATTCAGGGGTGGACTATGGCTACACCTTC.

A few counts support this clone. The V call is TRBV10-3, the J call TRBJ1-2, with TRBD1 as a possible D gene (6 bases). Germline assignment: CDR1 ENHRY and CDR2 SYGVKD. This CDR3 contains 12 residues. Trimming took off 5 bases at V and 4 bases at J, with 8 bases between the two ends. CDR3 amino acids: CAISTTGYGYTF. CDR3 nucleotide sequence: TGTGCCATCAGTACGACAGGCTATGGCTACACCTTC.

This chain uses TRBV11-1 with TRBJ2-3; 8 nucleotides line up with TRBD2. After removal of 7 bases from V and 4 bases from J, the junction contained 7 bases not matched to a gene. The CDR3 spans 14 residues. The V gene's germline CDR1 is SGHAT and CDR2 FQDESV (reference sequence). The CDR3 sequence: CASNTGGPADTQYF. The CDR3 DNA reads as TGTGCCAGCAACACGGGGGGGCCCGCAGATACGCAGTATTTT.